These T cell receptor beta chains were read from a single sample in a study of shared clonotypes between healthy human individuals. Sequenced by immunoSEQ multiplex PCR; TCRdb stores in-frame clones only, minus some. The profile shows 950,000 to 1,300,000 clones, about three quarters of them singletons. Sequences were obtained from memory CD4+ T cells sorted from blood. The receptors here all came from a man aged 18 to 30 in good health. The CDR3 runs from the conserved cysteine through the conserved F or W. D genes are given only for firm matches. Clone sizes are given selectively: once, few, many, or a class where the clone is expanded.

CDR3 DNA,CDR3 protein,clone size,J gene,D gene,V gene
TGTGCCAGCAGCTTGGGTAGGGTGCGGTCCTACGAGCAGTACTTC,CASSLGRVRSYEQYF,NA,TRBJ2-7,NA,TRBV5-6
TGTGCCAGCAGTTTTATATCAGCGAACTATGGCTACACCTTC,CASSFISANYGYTF,NA,TRBJ1-2,NA,TRBV28
TGCAGCGCGTCGGGACGGAAGCAGTTCTTC,CSASGRKQFF,NA,TRBJ2-1,NA,TRBV29-1
TGTGCCTGCAGGGTGGCTGGCGGCACTGAAGCTTTCTTT,CACRVAGGTEAFF,many,TRBJ1-1,NA,TRBV6-5
TGTGCCAGCAGCCCTGGACAGGGGGCCTCCAATCAGCCCCAGCATTTT,CASSPGQGASNQPQHF,NA,TRBJ1-5,TRBD1,TRBV6-6
TGTGCCAGTAGCGGTACCGTCGGGGGAGCGAGGAACGAGCAGTACTTC,CASSGTVGGARNEQYF,NA,TRBJ2-7,NA,TRBV19
TGTGCCAGTAGTGTCCTCGGGACACATTATGGCTACACCTTC,CASSVLGTHYGYTF,NA,TRBJ1-2,NA,TRBV19
TGTGCCAGCAGCTCGCTCCGGGACGGAACGACTGGGGCCAACGTCCTGACTTTC,CASSSLRDGTTGANVLTF,NA,TRBJ2-6,NA,TRBV11-2
TGTGCCAGCAGTTACGGGGGCGGCCGGAAATTAGGGACCCAGTACTTC,CASSYGGGRKLGTQYF,once,TRBJ2-5,NA,TRBV6-6
TGTGCCAGCAGTGACCCTGGAAACACCATATATTTT,CASSDPGNTIYF,NA,TRBJ1-3,NA,TRBV25-1
TGTGCCAGCACTTTCTCTGGAAACACCATATATTTT,CASTFSGNTIYF,few,TRBJ1-3,NA,TRBV6-6
TGTGCCAGCAGATCTAGCCGGACTAGTTCCGGGGAGCTGTTTTTT,CASRSSRTSSGELFF,NA,TRBJ2-2,TRBD2,TRBV6-5
TGCGCCAGCAGCCCGAATAGTGTCACCTACGAGCAGTACTTC,CASSPNSVTYEQYF,NA,TRBJ2-7,NA,TRBV5-1